Following are 10 T cell receptor beta chains from one sample sequenced in a study of low-dose radiotherapy and immunotherapy resistance in tumors. TRAV- and TRBV-specific primers, spanning alpha and beta chains, primed first-strand cDNA. TCRs were amplified for 20 to 25 PCR cycles with a constant-region primer and V-primer adapter. Using its own MiXCR run on the reads, TCRdb lists one record per CDR3 protein. The sample carries over 9,000 distinct CDR3 sequences, around 40% recorded once. The receptors come from a human donor with advanced metastatic prostate, ovarian, gallbladder or colorectal cancer (not recorded which). This table probably holds off-target reads from a library built for another chain.

The J gene is TRBJ2-1, the V gene TRBV6-2 or TRBV6-3; D might be TRBD2 (6 bases). The CDR3 has 15 residues. The germline CDR1 and CDR2 sequences are MNHEY and SVGEGT. The germline V and J ends were trimmed by 4 bases and 2 bases, with 12 bases remaining between them. As DNA, the CDR3 is TGTGCCAGCAGTTCGCTGGGGGGTACCTACAATGAGCAGTTCTTC. This codes for CASSSLGGTYNEQFF.

This clonotype is medium-sized. The chain combines TRBV6-2 or TRBV6-3 with TRBJ2-6; D tentatively fits TRBD1 or TRBD2 (5 bases each). The CDR3 runs to 15 residues. Trimming removed 5 bases from V and 1 base from J, with 9 bases in between. Germline CDR1 reads MNHEY; CDR2 reads SVGEGT. This chain's CDR3 is CASSEWGSGANVLTF. In DNA, the CDR3 is TGTGCCAGCAGTGAATGGGGGTCTGGGGCCAACGTCCTGACTTTC.

This clonotype has a handful of counts. The chain couples TRBV14 to TRBJ1-1; D uncertain. V lost 4 bases, J lost 1 base, and 10 bases lay in between. Germline assignment: CDR1 SGHDN and CDR2 FVKESK. The CDR3 length is 14 residues. In DNA, the CDR3 is TGTGCCAGCAGCCTTGAGGTTCCGAACACTGAAGCTTTCTTT. Encoded protein: CASSLEVPNTEAFF.

The rearrangement links TRBV11-2 to TRBJ2-1; D is perhaps TRBD2 (6 bases). CDR1 SGHAT and CDR2 FQNNGV come from the germline V gene. V was trimmed by 5 bases and J by 12 bases, leaving 11 bases between them. The CDR3 covers 11 residues. The CDR3 DNA reads as TGTGCCAGCAGCCCGGGGGTGGGGCAGTTCTTC. It is translated as CASSPGVGQFF.

The chain joins TRBV6-5 to TRBJ2-5, with D tentatively TRBD2 (6 bases). The germline CDR1 and CDR2 sequences are MNHEY and SVGAGI. V dropped 5 bases and J dropped 5 bases, with 12 bases sitting between them. The CDR3 loop spans 13 amino acids. The CDR3 here is CASSGRDWETQYF. CDR3 DNA: TGTGCCAGCAGTGGAAGGGACTGGGAGACCCAGTACTTC.

V gene TRBV7-2 combines with J gene TRBJ2-7; 9 bases match TRBD2. Germline loops: CDR1 SGHTA, CDR2 FQGNSA. This CDR3 comprises 17 residues. Trimming took 5 bases from V and 1 from J; bases not matched to a gene: 12. The CDR3 DNA follows: TGTGCCAGCAGCCCCACCCGGAGCGGGAGGATGTCCTACGAGCAGTACTTC. As protein: CASSPTRSGRMSYEQYF.

J is TRBJ2-5 and V is TRBV2; the match to TRBD2 covers 9 bases. The V and J ends lost 3 bases and 0 bases, in that order; junction bases with no gene match: 5. There are 16 residues in the CDR3. Germline V gene data show CDR1 as SNHLY and CDR2 as FYNNEI. The CDR3, as DNA: TGTGCCAGCAGTGAGATGGCGGGGGGGTACCAAGAGACCCAGTACTTC. It is translated as CASSEMAGGYQETQYF.

The chain couples TRBV4-3 to TRBJ2-5; 8 bases line up with TRBD2. The CDR3 extends over 16 amino acids. Per the germline V gene, CDR1 is LGHNA and CDR2 is YSLEER. Trimming cost V 1 base and J 1 base; bases outside gene matches: 5. The chain's CDR3 is CASSQASGGFQETQYF. The CDR3 nucleotides are TGCGCCAGCAGCCAAGCGAGCGGGGGCTTCCAAGAGACCCAGTACTTC.

This clonotype is medium-sized by share. The chain couples TRBV12-3 or TRBV12-4 to TRBJ2-2; the D gene is possibly TRBD1 (5 bases). The V gene lost 6 bases and the J gene lost 6 bases, with 14 bases spanning the gap. The CDR3 is made up of 14 amino acids. Here the CDR3 DNA reads TGTGCCAGCAGGGGCAGGGTGAATCCCGGGGAGCTGTTTTTT. Amino acids: CASRGRVNPGELFF.

The chain is built from TRBV20-1 and TRBJ2-5; TRBD1 aligns across 12 bases. Germline CDR1 is DFQATT and CDR2 is SNEGSKA (reference sequence). This CDR3 contains 17 residues. V shed 1 base, J shed 5 bases, and the junction held 11 bases outside the gene matches. CDR3 nucleotides: TGCAGTGCTAGAGGCCCCGGGACAGGGGGCTCTCGGGAGACCCAGTACTTC. It is translated as CSARGPGTGGSRETQYF.